The source of this T cell receptor beta chain is a study of PD-L1 blockade in urothelial cancer. Whole-study context: Earlier, patients had received 0 to 3 chemotherapy regimens. Median blood clonality was roughly 0.074, with under 100,000 unique TCRs.

TCR analog templates of synthetic origin were spiked into each PCR. Sequencing was performed with immunoSEQ multiplex PCR; in TCRdb, only in-frame clones are kept and a portion is missing. Among approximately 100,000 clones listed, around 93% were seen once. V gave up 8 bases and J gave up 2 bases; unmatched junction bases: 6. This CDR3 spans 15 amino acids. Germline CDR1 is SNHLY and CDR2 is FYNNEI. The material sequenced was PBMCs, taken around atezolizumab (anti-PD-L1) treatment. The V and J genes are TRBV2 and TRBJ2-6, with 7 bases identical to TRBD1. This receptor was identified in an elderly woman with urothelial cancer. CDR3: CASWDDRAGANVLTF. The CDR3 coding sequence is TGTGCCAGCTGGGACGACAGGGCTGGGGCCAACGTCCTGACTTTC.